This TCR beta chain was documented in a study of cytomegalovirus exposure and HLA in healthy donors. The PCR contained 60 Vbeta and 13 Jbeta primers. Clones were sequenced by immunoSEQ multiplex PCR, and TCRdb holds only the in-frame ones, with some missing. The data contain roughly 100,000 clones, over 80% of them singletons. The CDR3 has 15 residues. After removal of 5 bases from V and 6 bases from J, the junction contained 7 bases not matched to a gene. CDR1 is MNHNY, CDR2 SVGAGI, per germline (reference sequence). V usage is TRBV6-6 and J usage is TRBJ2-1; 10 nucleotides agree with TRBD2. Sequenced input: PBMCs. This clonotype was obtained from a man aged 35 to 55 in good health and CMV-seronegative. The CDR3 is CASSRGTSATNEQFF. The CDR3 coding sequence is TGTGCCAGCAGTAGAGGGACTAGCGCAACCAATGAGCAGTTCTTC.